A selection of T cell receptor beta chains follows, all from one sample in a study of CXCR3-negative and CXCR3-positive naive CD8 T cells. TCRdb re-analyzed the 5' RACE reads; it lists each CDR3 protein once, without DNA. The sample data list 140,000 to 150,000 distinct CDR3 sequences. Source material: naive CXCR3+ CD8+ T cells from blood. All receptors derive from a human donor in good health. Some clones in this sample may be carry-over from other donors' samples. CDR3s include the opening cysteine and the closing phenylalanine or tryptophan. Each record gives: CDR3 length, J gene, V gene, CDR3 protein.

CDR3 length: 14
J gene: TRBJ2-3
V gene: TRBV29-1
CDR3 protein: CSVEDSSFTDTQYF

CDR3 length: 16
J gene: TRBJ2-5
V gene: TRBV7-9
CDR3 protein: CASSHPWTSSQETQYF

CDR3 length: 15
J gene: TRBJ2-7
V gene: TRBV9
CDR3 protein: CASSPAGTGFDEQYF

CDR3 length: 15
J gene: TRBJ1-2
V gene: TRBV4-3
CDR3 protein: CASSQGTGLGYGYTF

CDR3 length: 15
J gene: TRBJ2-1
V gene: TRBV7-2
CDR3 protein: CASSLTTGPYNEQFF

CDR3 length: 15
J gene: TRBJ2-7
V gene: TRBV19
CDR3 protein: CATAGGSSSYNEQFF

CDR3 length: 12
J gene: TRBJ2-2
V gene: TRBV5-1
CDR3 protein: CASSPTTGELFF

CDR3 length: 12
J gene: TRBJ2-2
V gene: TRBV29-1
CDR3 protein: CSVGRGTGELFF

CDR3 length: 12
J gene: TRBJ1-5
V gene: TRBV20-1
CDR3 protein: CSAREGTQPQHF

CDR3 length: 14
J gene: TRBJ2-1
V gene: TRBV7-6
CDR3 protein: CASSFERESLEQFF

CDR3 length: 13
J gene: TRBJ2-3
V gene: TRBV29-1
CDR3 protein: CSFETGGEDTQYF

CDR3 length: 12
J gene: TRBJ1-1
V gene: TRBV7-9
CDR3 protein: CASSTTGREAFF

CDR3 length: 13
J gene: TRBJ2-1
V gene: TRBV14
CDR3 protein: CASSQGTSVEQFF

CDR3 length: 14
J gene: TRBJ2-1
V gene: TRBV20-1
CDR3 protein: CSAGSGGASDEQFF

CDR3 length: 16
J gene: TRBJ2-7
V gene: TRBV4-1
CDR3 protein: CASSLMIGQGLYEQYF

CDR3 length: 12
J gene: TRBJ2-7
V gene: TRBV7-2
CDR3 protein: CASSYASYEQYF

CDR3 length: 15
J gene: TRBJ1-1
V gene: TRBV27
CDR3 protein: CASREYTGGVTEAFF

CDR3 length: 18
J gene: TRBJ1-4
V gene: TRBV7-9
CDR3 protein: CASSPPWIGTTTNEKLFF

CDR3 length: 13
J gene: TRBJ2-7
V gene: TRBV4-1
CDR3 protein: CASSRTGPYEQYF

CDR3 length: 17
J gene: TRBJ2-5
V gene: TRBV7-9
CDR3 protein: CASSSPGASGGMETQYF

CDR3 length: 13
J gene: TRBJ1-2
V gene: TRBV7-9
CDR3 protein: CASSQTGDYGYTF

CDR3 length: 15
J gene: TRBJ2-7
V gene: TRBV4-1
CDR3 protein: CASNLRDGSSYEQYF

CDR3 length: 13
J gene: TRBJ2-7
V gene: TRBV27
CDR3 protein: CASSSAGAYEQYF

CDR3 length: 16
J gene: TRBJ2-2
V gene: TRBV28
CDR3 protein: CASTPWQNANTGELFF

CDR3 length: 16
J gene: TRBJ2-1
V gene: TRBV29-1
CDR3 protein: CSVEDGGLRTYNEQFF

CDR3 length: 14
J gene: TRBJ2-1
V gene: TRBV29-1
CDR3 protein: CSAQVYRDNNEQFF

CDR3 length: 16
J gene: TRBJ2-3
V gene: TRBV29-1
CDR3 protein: CSVEGVGGRTADTQYF

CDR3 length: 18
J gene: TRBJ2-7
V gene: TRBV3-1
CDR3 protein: CASSLGHSDSTFSCEQYF

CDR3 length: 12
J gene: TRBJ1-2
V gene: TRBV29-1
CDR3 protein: CSVGGQGYGYTF

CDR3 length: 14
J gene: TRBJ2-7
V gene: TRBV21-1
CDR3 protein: CASPGLAGAYEQYF

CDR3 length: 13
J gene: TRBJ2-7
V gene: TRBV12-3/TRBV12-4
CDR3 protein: CASSLFWGTGYYF

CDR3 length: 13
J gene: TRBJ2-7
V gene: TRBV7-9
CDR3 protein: CASSSGPRSEQYF

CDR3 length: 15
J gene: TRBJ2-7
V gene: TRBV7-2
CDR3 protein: CASSSGQGYSYEQYF